These 28 T cell receptor beta chains share one sample of origin, sequenced in a study of cytomegalovirus exposure and HLA in healthy donors. A multiplex PCR was run with 60 Vbeta primers and 13 Jbeta primers. Sequencing was performed with immunoSEQ multiplex PCR; in TCRdb, only in-frame clones are kept and a portion is missing. The profile shows under 200,000 clones, approximately 88% of them singletons. Sequenced sample: PBMCs. These receptors were taken from a boy aged 2 to 10 in good health and CMV-seronegative.

The genes are TRBV20-1 and TRBJ1-1; D might be TRBD1 (5 bases). V lost 5 bases, J lost 7 bases, and 11 bases lay in between. Germline CDR1 reads DFQATT; CDR2 reads SNEGSKA (reference sequence). The CDR3 has 11 amino acids. CDR3 protein: CSALTTDEAFF. The CDR3 DNA sequence: TGCAGTGCTCTTACGACAGATGAAGCTTTCTTT.

Only one count was recorded for this clone. The rearrangement links TRBV15 to TRBJ1-2; a possible D gene is TRBD1 (6 bases). This CDR3 region has 15 residues. The V end was cut by 4 bases, the J end by 2 bases, with 14 bases between. Per the germline V gene, CDR1 is LNHNV and CDR2 is YYDKDF (reference sequence). The CDR3 protein is CATSNRVLPNYGYTF. As DNA, the CDR3 is TGTGCCACCAGCAACAGGGTCCTCCCAAACTATGGCTACACCTTC.

V gene TRBV14 combines with J gene TRBJ1-1, with D uncertain. Per the germline V gene, CDR1 is SGHDN and CDR2 is FVKESK. The V gene lost 5 bases and the J gene lost 2 bases, with 9 bases spanning the gap. This CDR3 has 13 amino acids. This CDR3 reads CASSLVLNTEAFF. The CDR3, as DNA: TGTGCCAGCAGCTTAGTTCTCAACACTGAAGCTTTCTTT.

A single count supports this clone. The rearrangement links TRBV6-5 to TRBJ2-3, with D maybe TRBD2 (6 bases). In germline, CDR1 is MNHEY, CDR2 SVGAGI. Trimming shortened V by 6 bases and J by 0 bases, and 13 bases separated the two germline ends. CDR3 length equals 15 residues. CDR3 sequence (DNA): TGTGCCAGCAGACTCCCCGGGACTAGCACAGATACGCAGTATTTT. This sequence encodes CASRLPGTSTDTQYF.

J is TRBJ2-3 and V is TRBV12-5; 7 nucleotides agree with TRBD2. CDR3 length equals 18 residues. Looked up from germline, CDR1 is LGHNT and CDR2 is FRNRAP. J gave up 0 bases and V 0 bases, and 9 bases lay outside the gene matches. The CDR3 sequence is CASGLVTGHSGSTDTQYF. In DNA, the CDR3 is TGTGCTAGTGGTTTGGTTACCGGGCATAGCGGGAGCACAGATACGCAGTATTTT.

V usage is TRBV19 and J usage is TRBJ2-1; D call uncertain. This CDR3 contains 15 residues. The germline gives CDR1 LNHDA, CDR2 SQIVND (reference sequence). V was shortened by 2 bases and J by 0 bases, with 8 bases between the two germline ends. The CDR3 here is CASSIQANSYNEQFF. CDR3 DNA sequence: TGTGCCAGTAGTATACAAGCGAACTCCTACAATGAGCAGTTCTTC.

The rearrangement links TRBV19 to TRBJ2-7; 7 nucleotides match TRBD2. Germline V gene data show CDR1 as LNHDA and CDR2 as SQIVND (reference sequence). V dropped 6 bases and J dropped 2; count of bases not matched to a gene: 4. The CDR3 covers 13 residues. This chain's CDR3 is CASSVGLTYEQYF. CDR3 coding DNA: TGTGCCAGTAGCGTGGGACTAACCTACGAGCAGTACTTC.

The chain recombines TRBV4-1 with TRBJ2-1; 10 bases are a match to TRBD2. The CDR3 is 15 amino acids. Germline CDR1 MGHRA, CDR2 YSYEKL. Losses at the gene ends were 3 bases for V and 6 bases for J; bases not matched to a gene: 5. In DNA form, the CDR3 reads TGCGCCAGCAGCCAGGGGGAGCGGGAGGGCAATGAGCAGTTCTTC. This translates into CASSQGEREGNEQFF.

V usage is TRBV27 and J usage is TRBJ2-3; D is possibly TRBD1 (6 bases). Germline values: CDR1 MNHEY, CDR2 SMNVEV (reference sequence). This CDR3 spans 17 amino acids. Between the trimmed V and J ends, which lost 5 bases and 8 bases, there was a span of 26 bases. CDR3 sequence: CASSQLTGWGLGVTQYF. CDR3 DNA sequence: TGTGCCAGCAGTCAACTCACAGGGTGGGGTTTGGGTGTTACGCAGTATTTT.

The chain recombines TRBV19 with TRBJ1-5; D call uncertain. V shed 7 bases and J shed 0 bases, with 13 bases lying between them. Germline CDR1 reads LNHDA; CDR2 reads SQIVND (reference sequence). The CDR3 is 15 residues long. The CDR3 loop is CASKWFQHSNQPQHF. For the CDR3, the DNA is TGTGCCAGTAAATGGTTCCAACATAGCAATCAGCCCCAGCATTTT.

This clone was recorded a few times. V is TRBV6-5 and J is TRBJ1-5; 8 bases match TRBD1. V gave up 3 bases and J gave up 6 bases; unmatched junction bases: 4. This CDR3 spans 14 amino acids. CDR1 and CDR2 from the germline V gene are MNHEY and SVGAGI. CDR3 sequence reads: CASSYAGGRQPQHF. The CDR3 DNA follows: TGTGCCAGCAGTTATGCAGGGGGCCGTCAGCCCCAGCATTTT.

The chain combines TRBV30 with TRBJ2-1; 9 bases agree with TRBD2. The germline gives CDR1 GTSNPN, CDR2 SVGIG (reference sequence). V lost 2 bases and J lost 7; bases outside the gene matches: 3. The CDR3 contains 13 residues. CDR3: CAWSFSGSNEQFF. DNA for the CDR3: TGTGCCTGGAGTTTTAGCGGGAGTAATGAGCAGTTCTTC.

The V and J genes are TRBV18 and TRBJ2-3, with D possibly TRBD1 on 5 matching bases. Germline V CDR1 and CDR2: KGHSH, LQKENI. The V end lost 6 bases, the J end lost 3 bases, and 13 bases lay between the germline ends. CDR3 length: 14 residues. The DNA for the CDR3 is TGTGCCAGCTCTCCGACAGCTAGAACAGATACGCAGTATTTT. This encodes CASSPTARTDTQYF. The complete variable domain, with remaining parts taken from reference TRBV18 and TRBJ2-3, reads NAGVMQNPRHLVRRRGQEARLRCSPMKGHSHVYWYRQLPEEGLKFMVYLQKENIIDESGMPKERFSAEFPKEGPSILRIQQVVRGDSAAYFCASSPTARTDTQYFGPGTRLTVL.

This sequence joins TRBV11-2 and TRBJ1-3; D is undetermined. Germline CDR1 and CDR2: SGHAT and FQNNGV. The V gene lost 0 bases and the J gene lost 5 bases, with 20 bases spanning the gap. The CDR3 has 18 amino acids. CDR3 nucleotides: TGTGCCAGCAGCTTAGATGCTGTGGGGAGTGACGGAAGAAACACCATATATTTT. As protein: CASSLDAVGSDGRNTIYF. The whole variable domain, remainder taken from reference TRBV11-2 and TRBJ1-3, is EAGVAQSPRYKIIEKRQSVAFWCNPISGHATLYWYQQILGQGPKLLIQFQNNGVVDDSQLPKDRFSAERLKGVDSTLKIQPAKLEDSAVYLCASSLDAVGSDGRNTIYFGEGSWLTVV.

This chain joins TRBV1 and TRBJ2-4; the table's D call, TRBD1, has no DNA check behind it. TRBV1 constitutes a pseudogene. CDR3 length: 13 residues. The CDR3 region is CTSSQDRENIQYF. In DNA, the CDR3 is TGCACCAGCAGCCAAGACAGGGAAAACATTCAGTACTTC.

As for this clone: At one end, the junction sequence differs from germline, possibly due to a read error. The rearrangement uses TRBV29-1 and TRBJ2-2, with 10 bases identical to TRBD1. CDR1 SQVTM and CDR2 ANQGSEA come from the germline V gene. The CDR3 length is 14 residues. The CDR3 DNA sequence: TGCAGCGTCGCGGACAGGGGGAACACCGGGGGGCTGTTTTTT. Protein product: CSVADRGNTGGLFF.

The gene calls are TRBV19 and TRBJ2-6, with D hard to call. The CDR3 length is 11 residues. From germline, CDR1 is LNHDA and CDR2 SQIVND (reference sequence). The chain's CDR3 is CGSGGANVLTF. CDR3 DNA: TGTGGGTCCGGTGGGGCCAACGTCCTGACTTTC.

This clone came up a few times. The chain couples TRBV5-5 to TRBJ2-3; 9 bases agree with TRBD2. J lost 0 bases, V lost 4 bases, and 6 bases had no gene match. Germline V gene lookup returns CDR1 SGHKS and CDR2 YYEKEE (reference sequence). CDR3 length: 16 amino acids. The CDR3 sequence: CASSRQSGRSTDTQYF. In nucleotides, the CDR3 is TGTGCCAGCAGCCGACAAAGCGGGAGGAGCACAGATACGCAGTATTTT.

The genes are TRBV27 and TRBJ1-1; TRBD1 might be the D (5 bases). Trimming left V 1 base short and J 4 bases short, with 13 bases between. The CDR3 totals 15 residues. Per the germline V gene, CDR1 is MNHEY and CDR2 is SMNVEV (reference sequence). Here the CDR3 DNA reads TGTGCCAGCAGTTTATATGGCAGGGTGGTCACTGAAGCTTTCTTT. Its translation is CASSLYGRVVTEAFF.

The rearrangement uses TRBV19 and TRBJ1-2; D not resolved. Germline values: CDR1 LNHDA, CDR2 SQIVND (reference sequence). This CDR3 has 13 amino acids. V was shortened by 6 bases and J by 2 bases, with 10 bases between the two germline ends. The DNA for the CDR3 is TGTGCCAGTAGGGGAGGACTGAACTATGGCTACACCTTC. It is translated as CASRGGLNYGYTF.

V and J are TRBV29-1 and TRBJ2-1; TRBD2 matches at 7 bases. CDR1 is SQVTM and CDR2 is ANQGSEA in the germline V gene. The CDR3 sequence is 12 residues long. The V gene end was trimmed by 2 bases and the J gene end by 6 bases; junction bases not matched to a gene: 1. The CDR3 is CSVEPSGNEQFF. In DNA, the CDR3 is TGCAGCGTTGAACCTAGCGGCAATGAGCAGTTCTTC.

This chain connects TRBV7-6 to TRBJ2-1; TRBD2 matches 9 bases. In germline, CDR1 is SGHVS, CDR2 FNYEAQ. V was clipped by 5 bases and J by 7 bases; unmatched bases: 12. This CDR3 is built from 16 residues. The CDR3 reads CASSLSLAGSLNEQFF. The CDR3 DNA is TGTGCCAGCAGCCTTAGTCTAGCGGGGAGTTTGAATGAGCAGTTCTTC.

This clone showed up just once. In nucleotides, the CDR3 is TGTGCCAGCAGTTTATCCGGCACTGAAGCTTTCTTT. It encodes CASSLSGTEAFF. The V call is TRBV28, the J call TRBJ1-1; D gene unclear. The CDR3 consists of 12 residues. The ends were cut back, 1 base at V and 4 bases at J, with 4 bases in the middle. Germline lookup yields CDR1 MDHEN and CDR2 SYDVKM.

V is TRBV29-1 and J is TRBJ1-1, with 9 bases lining up with TRBD1. Trimming at V came to 7 bases and at J to 3 bases, leaving 15 bases not matched to a gene. The CDR3 totals 16 residues. CDR1 and CDR2 from the germline V gene are SQVTM and ANQGSEA. CDR3 residues: CSAGQGRNGMYTEAFF. CDR3 in DNA: TGCAGCGCCGGACAGGGGAGGAACGGAATGTACACTGAAGCTTTCTTT.

The rearrangement uses TRBV5-8 and TRBJ1-5, with D maybe TRBD1 (5 bases). The V gene lost 1 base and the J gene lost 4 bases, with 12 bases spanning the gap. The germline gives CDR1 SGHTS, CDR2 YDEGEE. The CDR3 sequence is 15 residues long. This chain's CDR3 is CASSLLLTVNQPQHF. In nucleotides, the CDR3 is TGTGCCAGCAGCTTGTTGTTGACAGTGAATCAGCCCCAGCATTTT.

The chain carries TRBV6-5 and TRBJ2-7; D is perhaps TRBD1 (6 bases). The length of the CDR3 is 10 residues. The ends were cut back, 8 bases at V and 6 bases at J, with 8 bases in the middle. Germline loops: CDR1 MNHEY, CDR2 SVGAGI. The CDR3 DNA reads as TGTGCCAGCGGGACATTCGAGCAGTACTTC. It is translated as CASGTFEQYF.

V usage is TRBV5-1 and J usage is TRBJ2-5; perhaps TRBD1 as D (5 bases). The ends were cut back, 4 bases at V and 0 bases at J, with 13 bases in the middle. The CDR3 loop spans 15 amino acids. Germline lookup yields CDR1 SGHRS and CDR2 YFSETQ. CDR3 sequence: CASSPLGAYQETQYF. CDR3 nucleotides: TGCGCCAGCAGCCCCCTAGGGGCTTACCAAGAGACCCAGTACTTC.

The rearrangement uses TRBV2 and TRBJ2-2; TRBD1 matches at 7 bases. The germline V gene encodes CDR1 SNHLY and CDR2 FYNNEI. J was trimmed by 3 bases and V by 6 bases; bases with no gene match: 7. The CDR3 runs to 15 residues. The DNA of the CDR3 is TGTGCCAGCAGGCCCCGGACAGGCGACACCGGGGAGCTGTTTTTT. The encoded protein is CASRPRTGDTGELFF.